The clone carrying this T cell receptor beta chain showed up just once. Naive CD8 cells comprised CD45RO-negative, CCR7-positively selected cells, excluding terminally differentiated effector memory CD45RA+ cells. This CDR3 has 14 amino acids. With 2 bases clipped from V and 5 bases from J, the junction kept 3 bases outside the gene matches. In germline, CDR1 is SGHDT, CDR2 YYEEEE. This sample was taken from a study of shared clonotypes between healthy human individuals. Study context: In total, the donors were a couple of women and three men aged 18 to 49.

Using immunoSEQ multiplex PCR, the repertoire was profiled, and TCRdb retains in-frame clones only, with some absent. This table has hundreds of thousands of clones, about 96% appearing once. The TCR was taken from a woman aged 30 to 39 in good health. The sample was naive CD8+ T cells sorted from blood. V is TRBV5-6 and J is TRBJ2-3; 9 bases align to TRBD2. The CDR3 region has the DNA TGTGCCAGCAGCTTTTCGCGGGAGGGAGATACGCAGTATTTT. Amino acids: CASSFSREGDTQYF.